Listed here is a single TCR beta chain. As yet, its antigen is unknown. This record comes from a study of cytomegalovirus exposure and HLA in healthy donors. Study-wide results and limits: One variant, a missense change in DCLRE1C, was linked in a later analysis to TCR beta V- and J-gene trimming.

PCR primers comprised 60 Vbeta and 13 Jbeta primers. Generated by immunoSEQ multiplex PCR, the TCRdb table keeps only in-frame clones and is missing some. The sample gives 150,000 to 200,000 clones, roughly four fifths of which show up once; roughly 4.5% is in the top ten. The receptor was isolated from a man aged 45-65 years in good health and CMV-seropositive. The sequenced material came from PBMCs.

The CDR3 coding sequence is TGTGCCAGCAGCTTGGGGGCAGGGATTGAAGCTTTCTTT. It yields the protein CASSLGAGIEAFF. J is TRBJ1-1 and V is TRBV5-6, with a tentative D call TRBD1 (5 bases). Trimming took 0 bases from V and 7 from J, leaving 10 bases between them. This CDR3 is 13 amino acids long. Germline assignment: CDR1 SGHDT and CDR2 YYEEEE. The full variable domain, with the rest looked up from reference TRBV5-6 and TRBJ1-1, is DAGVTQSPTHLIKTRGQQVTLRCSPKSGHDTVSWYQQALGQGPQFIFQYYEEEERQRGNFPDRFSGHQFPNYSSELNVNALLLGDSALYLCASSLGAGIEAFFGQGTRLTVV.